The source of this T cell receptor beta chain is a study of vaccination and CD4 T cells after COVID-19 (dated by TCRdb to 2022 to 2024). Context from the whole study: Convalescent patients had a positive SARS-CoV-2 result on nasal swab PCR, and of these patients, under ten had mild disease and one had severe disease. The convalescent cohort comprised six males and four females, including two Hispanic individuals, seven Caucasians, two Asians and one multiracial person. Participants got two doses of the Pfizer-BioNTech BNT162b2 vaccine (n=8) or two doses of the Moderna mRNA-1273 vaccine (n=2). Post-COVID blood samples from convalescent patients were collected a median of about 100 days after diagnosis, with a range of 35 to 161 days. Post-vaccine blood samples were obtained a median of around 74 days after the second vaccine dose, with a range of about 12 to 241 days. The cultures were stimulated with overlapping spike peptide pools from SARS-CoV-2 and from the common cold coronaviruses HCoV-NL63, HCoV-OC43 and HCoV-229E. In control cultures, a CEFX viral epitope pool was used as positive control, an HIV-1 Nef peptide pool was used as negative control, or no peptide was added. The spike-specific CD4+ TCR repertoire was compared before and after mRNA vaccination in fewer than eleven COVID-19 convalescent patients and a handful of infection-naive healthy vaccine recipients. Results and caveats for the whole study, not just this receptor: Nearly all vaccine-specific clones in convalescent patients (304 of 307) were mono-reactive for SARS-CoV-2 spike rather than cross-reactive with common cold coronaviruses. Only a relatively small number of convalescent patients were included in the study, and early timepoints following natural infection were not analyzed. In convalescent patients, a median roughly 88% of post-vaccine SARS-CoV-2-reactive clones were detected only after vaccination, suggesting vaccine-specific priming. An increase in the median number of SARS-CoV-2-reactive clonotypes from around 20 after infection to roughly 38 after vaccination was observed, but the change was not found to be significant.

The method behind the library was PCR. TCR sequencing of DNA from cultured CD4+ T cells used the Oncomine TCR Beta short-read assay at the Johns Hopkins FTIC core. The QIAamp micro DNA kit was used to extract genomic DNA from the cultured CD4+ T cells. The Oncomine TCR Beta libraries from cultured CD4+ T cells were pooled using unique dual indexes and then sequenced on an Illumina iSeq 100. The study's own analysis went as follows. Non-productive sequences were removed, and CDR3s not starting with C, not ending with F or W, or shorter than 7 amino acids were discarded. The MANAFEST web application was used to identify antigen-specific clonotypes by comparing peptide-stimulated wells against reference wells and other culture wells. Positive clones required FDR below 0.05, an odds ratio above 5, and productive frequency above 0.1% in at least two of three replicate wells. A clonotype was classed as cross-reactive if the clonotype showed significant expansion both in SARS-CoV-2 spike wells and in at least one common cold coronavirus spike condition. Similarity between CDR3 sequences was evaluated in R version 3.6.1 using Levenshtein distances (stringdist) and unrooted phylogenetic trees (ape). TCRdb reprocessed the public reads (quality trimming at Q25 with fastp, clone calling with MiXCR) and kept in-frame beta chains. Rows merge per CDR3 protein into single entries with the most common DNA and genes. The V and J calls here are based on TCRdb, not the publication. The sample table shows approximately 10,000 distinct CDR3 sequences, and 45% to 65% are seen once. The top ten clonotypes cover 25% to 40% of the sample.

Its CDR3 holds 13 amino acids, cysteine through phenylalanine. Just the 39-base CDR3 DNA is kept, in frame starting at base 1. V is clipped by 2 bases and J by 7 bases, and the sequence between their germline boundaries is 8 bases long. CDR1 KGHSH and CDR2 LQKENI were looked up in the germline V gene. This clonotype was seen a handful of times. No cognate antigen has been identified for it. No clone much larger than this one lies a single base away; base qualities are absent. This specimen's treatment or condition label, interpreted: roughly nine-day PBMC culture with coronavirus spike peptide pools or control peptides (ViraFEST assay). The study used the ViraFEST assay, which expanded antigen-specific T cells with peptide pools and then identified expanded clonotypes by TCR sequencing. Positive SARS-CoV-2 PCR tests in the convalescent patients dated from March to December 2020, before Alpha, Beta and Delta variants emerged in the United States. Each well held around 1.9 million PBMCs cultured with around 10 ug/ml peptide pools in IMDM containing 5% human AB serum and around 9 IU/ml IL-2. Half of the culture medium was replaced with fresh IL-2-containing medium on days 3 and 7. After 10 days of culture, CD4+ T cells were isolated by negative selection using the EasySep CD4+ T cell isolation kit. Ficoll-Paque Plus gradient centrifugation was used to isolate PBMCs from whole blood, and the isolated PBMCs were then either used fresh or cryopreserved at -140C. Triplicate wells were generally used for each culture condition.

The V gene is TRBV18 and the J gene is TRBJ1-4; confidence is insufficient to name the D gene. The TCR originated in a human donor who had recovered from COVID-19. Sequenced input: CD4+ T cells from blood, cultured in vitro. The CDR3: CASSPDRREKLFF. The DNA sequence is TGTGCCAGCTCACCAGACCGACGTGAAAAACTGTTTTTT.